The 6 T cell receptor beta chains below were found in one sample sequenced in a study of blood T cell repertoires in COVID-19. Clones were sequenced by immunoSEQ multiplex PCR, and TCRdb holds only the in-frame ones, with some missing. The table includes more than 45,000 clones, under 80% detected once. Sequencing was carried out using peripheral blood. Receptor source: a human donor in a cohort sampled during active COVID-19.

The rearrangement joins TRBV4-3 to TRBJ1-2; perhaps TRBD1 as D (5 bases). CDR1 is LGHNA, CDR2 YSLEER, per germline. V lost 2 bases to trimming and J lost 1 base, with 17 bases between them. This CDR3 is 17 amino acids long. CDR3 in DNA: TGCGCCAGCAGCCAAATTGTTGGCCAGACAGTTAACTATGGCTACACCTTC. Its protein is CASSQIVGQTVNYGYTF.

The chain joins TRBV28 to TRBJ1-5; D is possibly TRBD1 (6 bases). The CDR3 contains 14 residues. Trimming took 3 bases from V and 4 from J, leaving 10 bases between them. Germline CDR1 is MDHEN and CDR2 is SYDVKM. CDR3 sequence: CASSLSGTNQPQHF. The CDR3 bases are TGTGCCAGCAGTTTGTCTGGGACAAATCAGCCCCAGCATTTT.

The CDR3 DNA sequence: TGTGCCAGCGAGGGGGGGCTAGCGGGAGTGGATGAGCAGTTCTTC. Translating gives CASEGGLAGVDEQFF. V is TRBV19 and J is TRBJ2-1; TRBD2 matches 10 bases. J gave up 8 bases and V 9 bases, and 13 bases lay outside the gene matches. CDR1 is LNHDA and CDR2 is SQIVND in the germline V gene (reference sequence). This CDR3 has 15 residues.

The chain's CDR3 is CASSPGTGYEKLFF. CDR3 DNA: TGTGCCAGCAGCCCCGGGACAGGGTATGAAAAACTGTTTTTT. The chain recombines TRBV4-2 with TRBJ1-4, with TRBD1 matching 9 bases. Germline V gives CDR1 LGHNA, CDR2 YNFKEQ. Trimming at V came to 4 bases and at J to 6 bases, leaving 3 bases not matched to a gene. The CDR3 loop spans 14 amino acids.

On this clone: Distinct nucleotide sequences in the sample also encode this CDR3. The CDR3 sequence: CASSGRENTEAFF. In DNA form, the CDR3 reads TGTGCCAGCAGCGGCAGGGAGAACACTGAAGCTTTCTTT. The V gene is TRBV9, the J gene TRBJ1-1; a possible D gene is TRBD1 (5 bases). The CDR3 is 13 amino acids. The V gene lost 3 bases and the J gene lost 1 base, with 7 bases spanning the gap. The germline gives CDR1 SGDLS, CDR2 YYNGEE.

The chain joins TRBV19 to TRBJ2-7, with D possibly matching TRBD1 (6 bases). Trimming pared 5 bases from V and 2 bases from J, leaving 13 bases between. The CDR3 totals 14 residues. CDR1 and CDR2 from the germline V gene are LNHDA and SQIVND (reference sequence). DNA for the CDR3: TGTGCCAGTAGTCCCAACAGGGCCCCCTACGAGCAGTACTTC. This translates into CASSPNRAPYEQYF. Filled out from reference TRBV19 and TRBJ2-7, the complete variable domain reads DGGITQSPKYLFRKEGQNVTLSCEQNLNHDAMYWYRQDPGQGLRLIYYSQIVNDFQKGDIAEGYSVSREKKESFPLTVTSAQKNPTAFYLCASSPNRAPYEQYFGPGTRLTVT.